This T cell receptor (beta chain) comes out of a study of T and B cells in COVID-19 patients. Overall study context: COVID-19 patients gave peripheral blood either during active infection or after recovery. Overall study findings and caveats: Patients with COVID-19 reportedly showed strongly skewed T cell receptor beta variable and joining gene usage.

From blood, roughly 220-550 ng of genomic DNA served as TRB template. The CDR3 totals 13 residues. With 3 bases clipped from V and 8 bases from J, the junction kept 4 bases outside the gene matches. The V gene's germline CDR1 is KGHSH and CDR2 LQKENI. Multiplex PCR with BIOMED2 TRB-A/B primer pools amplified TRB rearrangements. Each CDR3 protein is one row after TCRdb ran MiXCR on the multiplex PCR reads. This table has tens of thousands of distinct CDR3 sequences, approximately 30% appearing once. About this clonotype itself: Its antigen is still unknown. This may come from a read error, since a much larger clone is one base off.

Sequencing was carried out using blood. This clonotype originated in a human donor who had recovered from COVID-19. The rearrangement uses TRBV18 and TRBJ2-1, with 7 bases aligning to TRBD2. The CDR3 DNA reads as TGTGCCAGCTCACCGGGAGGGGACTATGAGCAGTTCTTC. This encodes CASSPGGDYEQFF. Supplemented by reference TRBV18 and TRBJ2-1, the full variable domain reads NAGVMQNPRHLVRRRGQEARLRCSPMKGHSHVYWYRQLPEEGLKFMVYLQKENIIDESGMPKERFSAEFPKEGPSILRIQQVVRGDSAAYFCASSPGGDYEQFFGPGTRLTVL.